A single sample is the source of the 21 T cell receptor beta chains below, sequenced in a study of T cell responses to AZD1222 COVID-19 vaccine. Assay: immunoSEQ multiplex PCR; the TCRdb copy retains only in-frame clones and omits some. The profile covers about 150,000 clones, with roughly 86% appearing a single time and 5% to 6% taken by the ten largest. The input for sequencing was peripheral blood, taken 28 days after the second AZD1222 dose. All receptors come from an adult who received the AZD1222 COVID-19 vaccine.

This chain links TRBV14 with TRBJ1-1, with D hard to call. The CDR3 extends over 13 amino acids. V lost 2 bases and J lost 1, with 5 bases in between. From germline, CDR1 is SGHDN and CDR2 FVKESK. CDR3 loop: CASSQYRNTEAFF. The CDR3 DNA sequence: TGTGCCAGCAGCCAATACAGGAACACTGAAGCTTTCTTT.

This clone was observed a single time. V gene TRBV27 combines with J gene TRBJ2-7; TRBD2 matches 11 bases. The V gene end was trimmed by 6 bases and the J gene end by 4 bases; junction bases not matched to a gene: 5. The CDR3 sequence is 14 residues long. Germline V gene data show CDR1 as MNHEY and CDR2 as SMNVEV (reference sequence). CDR3 sequence: CASSPTSGAYEQYF. The DNA for the CDR3 is TGTGCCAGCAGCCCGACTAGCGGGGCTTACGAGCAGTACTTC.

The chain recombines TRBV6-6 with TRBJ2-5, with D possibly called TRBD1 or TRBD2 (6 bases each). The ends were cut back, 7 bases at V and 0 bases at J, with 15 bases in the middle. The germline V gene encodes CDR1 MNHNY and CDR2 SVGAGI (reference sequence). This CDR3 region has 15 residues. CDR3 sequence: CASIRGRGDQETQYF. The CDR3 DNA sequence: TGTGCCAGCATTAGGGGAAGGGGGGACCAAGAGACCCAGTACTTC.

The chain employs TRBV4-1 and TRBJ2-3; 14 nucleotides align to TRBD2. The CDR3 is 17 residues long. Trimming removed 3 bases from V and 3 bases from J; junction bases left unmatched: 5. Germline V CDR1 and CDR2: MGHRA, YSYEKL. Here the CDR3 reads CASSHGTSGSLTDTQYF. CDR3 sequence (DNA): TGCGCCAGCAGCCATGGGACTAGCGGGAGTTTGACAGATACGCAGTATTTT.

The J gene is TRBJ1-6, the V gene TRBV6-5; D not resolved. The CDR3 runs to 15 residues. Trimming removed 2 bases from V and 9 bases from J, with 14 bases in between. Germline V CDR1 and CDR2: MNHEY, SVGAGI. Written as DNA, the CDR3 is TGTGCCAGCAGTTACCTAGCCCCTGGAGGTTCACCCCTCCACTTT. Translating gives CASSYLAPGGSPLHF.

J is TRBJ1-3 and V is TRBV2; weak D call: TRBD1 (5 bases). Per the germline V gene, CDR1 is SNHLY and CDR2 is FYNNEI. The CDR3 has 14 residues. V was cut by 0 bases and J by 3 bases, with 6 bases left in between. CDR3 in amino acids: CASSEATDGNTIYF. The CDR3 bases are TGTGCCAGCAGTGAAGCGACAGATGGAAACACCATATATTTT. Full variable domain (rest looked up from reference TRBV2 and TRBJ1-3): EPEVTQTPSHQVTQMGQEVILRCVPISNHLYFYWYRQILGQKVEFLVSFYNNEISEKSEIFDDQFSVERPDGSNFTLKIRSTKLEDSAMYFCASSEATDGNTIYFGEGSWLTVV.

This rearrangement joins TRBV3-1 (or the pseudogene TRBV3-2) to TRBJ2-7, with TRBD1 as a possible D gene (5 bases). Germline V lookup: CDR1 LGHDT, CDR2 YNNKEL (reference sequence). This CDR3 is built from 13 residues. Trimming removed 0 bases at V and 9 bases at J, with 12 bases between. The DNA of the CDR3 is TGTGCCAGCAGCCAAGATCTTATAGGGGCGCAGTACTTC. Translating it yields CASSQDLIGAQYF.

The V and J genes are TRBV2 and TRBJ1-6; D unclear. The CDR3 extends over 13 amino acids. Per the germline V gene, CDR1 is SNHLY and CDR2 is FYNNEI. With 7 bases removed from V and 7 bases from J, the gap between germline ends came to 11 bases. In nucleotides, the CDR3 is TGTGCCAGCAATGTCTGGGAAAATTCACCCCTCCACTTT. This gives the protein CASNVWENSPLHF.

The chain is built from TRBV29-1 and TRBJ2-7; the D call may be TRBD1 or TRBD2 (5 bases each). This CDR3 region has 14 residues. Trimming pared 5 bases from V and 1 base from J, leaving 15 bases between. Germline V lookup: CDR1 SQVTM, CDR2 ANQGSEA. CDR3 in amino acids: CSVSDRDGSYEQYF. CDR3 nucleotide sequence: TGCAGCGTTAGCGACCGGGACGGATCCTACGAGCAGTACTTC.

This clone was seen a few times. V gene TRBV5-4 combines with J gene TRBJ2-2; no reliable D call. Germline values: CDR1 SGHNT, CDR2 YYREEE (reference sequence). The ends were cut back, 0 bases at V and 4 bases at J, with 13 bases in the middle. The length of the CDR3 is 16 residues. CDR3 in DNA: TGTGCCAGCAGCTTGGAATTAAACAGAGGCACCGGGGAGCTGTTTTTT. This sequence encodes CASSLELNRGTGELFF.

In DNA form, the CDR3 reads TGCGCCAGCAGGGTCGCCGGGACAGGTACTGGGGAGCAGTTCTTC. It is translated as CASRVAGTGTGEQFF. V gene TRBV5-1 combines with J gene TRBJ2-1, with 8 nucleotides matching TRBD1. Per the germline V gene, CDR1 is SGHRS and CDR2 is YFSETQ. The CDR3 has 15 amino acids. Trimming at V came to 5 bases and at J to 10 bases, leaving 14 bases not matched to a gene. Complete variable domain (other parts from reference TRBV5-1 and TRBJ2-1): KAGVTQTPRYLIKTRGQQVTLSCSPISGHRSVSWYQQTPGQGLQFLFEYFSETQRNKGNFPGRFSGRQFSNSRSEMNVSTLELGDSALYLCASRVAGTGTGEQFFGPGTRLTVL.

J is TRBJ1-2 and V is TRBV19; D is ambiguous. Trimming stripped 5 bases from V and 6 bases from J, with 7 bases between. The length of the CDR3 is 11 residues. CDR1 and CDR2 (germline): LNHDA, SQIVND (reference sequence). The CDR3, as DNA: TGTGCCAGTAGTGGAGGTGATGGCTACACCTTC. Translated: CASSGGDGYTF. Full variable domain (remainder filled in from reference TRBV19 and TRBJ1-2): DGGITQSPKYLFRKEGQNVTLSCEQNLNHDAMYWYRQDPGQGLRLIYYSQIVNDFQKGDIAEGYSVSREKKESFPLTVTSAQKNPTAFYLCASSGGDGYTFGSGTRLTVV.

V usage is TRBV7-9 and J usage is TRBJ2-5; no clear D. Trimming removed 5 bases from V and 1 base from J, with 20 bases in between. The CDR3 has 17 amino acids. The germline gives CDR1 SEHNR, CDR2 FQNEAQ (reference sequence). The CDR3 loop reads CASSPPVRAAGQETQYF. In DNA, the CDR3 is TGTGCCAGCAGCCCCCCGGTACGGGCGGCCGGCCAAGAGACCCAGTACTTC.

This clone was counted between two and nine times. The rearrangement links TRBV10-2 to TRBJ2-2, with a weak D call TRBD1 (5 bases). Germline V gene lookup returns CDR1 WSHSY and CDR2 SAAADI. The CDR3 contains 19 residues. V was pared by 0 bases and J by 6 bases, with 23 bases between. The CDR3, as DNA: TGCGCCAGCAGTGAGTCTTCGTTTATTGGCATCAGGGTGTCCGGGGAGCTGTTTTTT. Translating gives CASSESSFIGIRVSGELFF.

The rearrangement joins TRBV18 to TRBJ1-2, with a possible D match to TRBD1 (5 bases). Trimming took 2 bases from V and 6 from J, leaving 16 bases between them. Germline V gene sequence: CDR1 KGHSH, CDR2 LQKENI. The CDR3 sequence is 15 residues long. The CDR3 is CASSPELEGRHGYTF. The CDR3 region has the DNA TGTGCCAGCTCACCAGAGTTGGAGGGACGTCATGGCTACACCTTC.

The chain employs TRBV27 and TRBJ2-7; 11 positions agree with TRBD2. The CDR3 runs to 16 residues. With V trimmed by 7 bases and J by 2 bases, 10 bases remained unmatched. Germline-derived CDR1 and CDR2 are MNHEY and SMNVEV (reference sequence). In DNA form, the CDR3 reads TGTGCCAGCACAGGGGTCCTAGCGGGGGGTCCCTACGAGCAGTACTTC. It translates to CASTGVLAGGPYEQYF.

This clone was observed once. The chain carries TRBV7-9 and TRBJ1-3; no definite D call. The ends were cut back, 3 bases at V and 8 bases at J, with 11 bases in the middle. From germline, CDR1 is SEHNR and CDR2 FQNEAQ (reference sequence). The CDR3 loop spans 13 amino acids. The CDR3 bases are TGTGCCAGCAGCTTTAGTAGTAGCGACACCATATATTTT. Protein: CASSFSSSDTIYF.

The V gene is TRBV19, the J gene TRBJ2-4; D remains unclear. V was pared by 1 base and J by 8 bases, with 18 bases between. CDR3 length: 16 residues. Germline loops: CDR1 LNHDA, CDR2 SQIVND (reference sequence). The CDR3 spells CASSIVRRSGGDIQYF. The CDR3 DNA reads as TGTGCCAGTAGTATAGTTCGCAGGTCAGGTGGTGACATTCAGTACTTC.

The chain is built from TRBV7-9 and TRBJ2-2; D remains unclear. The V and J ends lost 1 base and 4 bases respectively, with 10 bases between them. Germline V gives CDR1 SEHNR, CDR2 FQNEAQ (reference sequence). CDR3 length equals 15 residues. The CDR3: CASSLVSDGTGELFF. The CDR3, as DNA: TGTGCCAGCAGCTTAGTGAGTGACGGCACCGGGGAGCTGTTTTTT.

The chain has TRBV10-1 and TRBJ1-1; D is unresolved. The CDR3 length is 13 residues. From germline, CDR1 is WNHNN and CDR2 SYGVQD (reference sequence). The germline V and J ends were trimmed by 6 bases and 3 bases, with 11 bases remaining between them. This chain's CDR3 is CASRERLDTEAFF. The CDR3 bases are TGCGCCAGCAGAGAGCGGCTTGACACTGAAGCTTTCTTT.

The chain recombines TRBV10-3 with TRBJ1-6, with 9 bases matching TRBD1. With V trimmed by 11 bases and J by 5 bases, 4 bases remained unmatched. Germline lookup yields CDR1 ENHRY and CDR2 SYGVKD. This CDR3 spans 13 amino acids. CDR3 sequence reads: CASRDRDNSPLHF. For the CDR3, the DNA is TGTGCCTCCCGGGACAGGGATAATTCACCCCTCCACTTT.